A selection of T cell receptor beta chains follows, all from one sample in a study of control samples from healthy donors and cancer patients. The data were produced by immunoSEQ multiplex PCR, yet TCRdb's version contains in-frame clones alone and is incomplete. The sample holds 170,000 or so clones; 91% are singletons and the top ten take around 2.2%. Input material: blood. The receptors derive from a woman aged 40 to 50 in good health. Both conserved end residues are trimmed from each CDR3.

TRBV4-1,TRBJ2-5,ASSQDRGTGQETQY
TRBV5-8,TRBJ1-5,ASSLVLGGRQPQH
TRBV5-5,TRBJ2-5,ASRQAAQETQY
TRBV5-1,TRBJ2-1,ASNWDGTYNEQF
TRBV5-1,TRBJ2-5,ASSEFGSETQY
TRBV7-2,TRBJ1-4,ASSLAGAGEKLF
TRBV27,TRBJ2-1,ASSPGGGRAF
TRBV27,TRBJ1-2,ASSPRRGDGSYGYT
TRBV27,TRBJ2-2,ASSVYSPNTGELF
TRBV18,TRBJ1-1,ASSPRGPNTEAF
TRBV19,TRBJ1-1,ASSSGRLNTEAF
TRBV6-1,TRBJ2-7,ASSEGKIHEQY
TRBV19,TRBJ2-4,ASNGGPRGAKNIQY
TRBV6-1,TRBJ2-2,ASSDQMGVAGELF
TRBV12-3/TRBV12-4,TRBJ1-2,ASSGQGIGGYT
TRBV18,TRBJ1-1,ASSPPGDTEAF
TRBV19,TRBJ1-5,ATRGRDQPQH
TRBV5-4,TRBJ1-1,ASSFVSNPEAF
TRBV9,TRBJ2-2,ASSAPTGRTGELF
TRBV27,TRBJ2-7,ASRQANPYEQY
TRBV5-1,TRBJ2-2,ASSLGLAAFPGELF
TRBV2,TRBJ1-1,ASSEIQGAAF
TRBV4-2,TRBJ2-7,ASSPIKGAGEQY
TRBV7-9,TRBJ1-3,ASSPTGTSGNTIY
TRBV13,TRBJ2-7,ASSLGGVHEQY
TRBV7-9,TRBJ2-6,ASSLLRGSGANVLT
TRBV5-1,TRBJ1-1,ASSSTGQNTEAF
TRBV19,TRBJ1-3,ASSKVGNTIY
TRBV7-9,TRBJ1-2,ASGGRAGYT
TRBV5-4,TRBJ2-3,ASSLGSGRDTQY
TRBV5-1,TRBJ2-1,ASSLENFSYNEQF
TRBV7-9,TRBJ1-5,ASSSGQSNQPQH
TRBV5-1,TRBJ1-3,ASSLKPGGSSGNTIY
TRBV9,TRBJ2-7,ASSVGNSYEQY
TRBV27,TRBJ2-1,ASSSKLAGSLDEQF
TRBV20-1,TRBJ2-7,SVPGRGEQY
TRBV12-3/TRBV12-4,TRBJ1-4,ASSLSEEEKLF
TRBV6-5,TRBJ1-6,ASTPGQGYSPLH
TRBV1,TRBJ1-2,TSSHVQQVRGNYGYT
TRBV4-1,TRBJ2-7,ASSRLAGGPYEQY
TRBV7-9,TRBJ1-2,ASSFGQDRGPSNYGYT
TRBV28,TRBJ1-5,ASSPGQPQH
TRBV4-1,TRBJ1-2,ASSQEGTGYGYT
TRBV5-4,TRBJ2-2,ASSRDSNGELF
TRBV27,TRBJ1-2,ASKTERGGYT
TRBV10-3,TRBJ1-1,AISESELETF
TRBV28,TRBJ1-4,ASSVATWEKLF
TRBV27,TRBJ1-2,ASSLSPMGQGNGYT
TRBV4-1,TRBJ1-2,ASSQQGYYYGYT
TRBV25-1,TRBJ2-5,ASSGTSGGATETQY
TRBV6-5,TRBJ2-1,ASSVESDLYDEQF
TRBV9,TRBJ2-7,ASSPGHGSYEQY
TRBV29-1,TRBJ1-1,SVSPVGGTEAF
TRBV5-6,TRBJ2-3,ASTEITTDTQY
TRBV5-1,TRBJ1-4,ASSPGGGAATNEKLF
TRBV6-6,TRBJ2-2,ASSPTPNTGELF
TRBV24-1,TRBJ2-1,ATSDFRTGWF
TRBV11-3,TRBJ1-1,ASSRTLSTEAF
TRBV4-1,TRBJ2-2,ASSRPGQGKTGELF
TRBV7-2,TRBJ1-6,ASSLAQGYNSPLH